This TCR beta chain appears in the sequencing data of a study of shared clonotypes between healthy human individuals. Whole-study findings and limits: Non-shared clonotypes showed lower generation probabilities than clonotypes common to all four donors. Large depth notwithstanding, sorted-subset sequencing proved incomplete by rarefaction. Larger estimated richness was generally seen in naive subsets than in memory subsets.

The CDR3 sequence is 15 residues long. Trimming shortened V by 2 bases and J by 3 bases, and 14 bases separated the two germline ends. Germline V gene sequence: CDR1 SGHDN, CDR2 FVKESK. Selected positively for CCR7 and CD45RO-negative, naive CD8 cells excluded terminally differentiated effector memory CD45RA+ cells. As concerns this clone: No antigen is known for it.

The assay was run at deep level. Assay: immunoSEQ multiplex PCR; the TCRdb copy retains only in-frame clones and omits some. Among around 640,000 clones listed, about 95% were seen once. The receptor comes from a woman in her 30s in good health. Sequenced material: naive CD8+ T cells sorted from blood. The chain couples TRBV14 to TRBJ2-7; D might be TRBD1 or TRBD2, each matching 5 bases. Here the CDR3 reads CASSQLGPRGYEQYF. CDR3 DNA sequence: TGTGCCAGCAGCCAATTGGGACCCCGGGGCTACGAGCAGTACTTC.